The 26 T cell receptor beta chains reported below all come from one sample, sequenced in a study of blood T cells in healthy people across ages (dated by TCRdb to between 2015 and 2017). The method was 5' RACE. The listed sequencing device is Illumina HiSeq 2500. A second PCR of roughly 7 to 11 cycles was performed with a sample-barcoded 5' primer and a J-beta primer mix. TCRdb itself trimmed the public reads at Q25 with fastp, ran MiXCR and retained productive beta chains. Every distinct CDR3 protein forms one entry, paired with its most common genes and DNA. The sample yields approximately 800,000 distinct CDR3 sequences; about 59% were counted once. The ten largest clonotypes hold 25% to 35% of the sample. The sequenced sample consisted of blood. These receptors originate from a young man in good health.

The sample holds a few counts of this clonotype. The genes are TRBV7-3 and TRBJ1-2; 9 positions agree with TRBD1. CDR1 SGHTA and CDR2 FQGTGA come from the germline V gene. The CDR3 contains 16 residues. V was clipped by 1 base and J by 6 bases; unmatched bases: 9. The CDR3 sequence is CASSLSTGGSVDGYTF. The CDR3 DNA sequence: TGTGCCAGCAGCTTAAGCACAGGGGGCTCTGTGGATGGCTACACCTTC. The whole variable domain, remainder taken from reference TRBV7-3 and TRBJ1-2, is GAGVSQTPSNKVTEKGKYVELRCDPISGHTALYWYRQSLGQGPEFLIYFQGTGAADDSGLPNDRFFAVRPEGSVSTLKIQRTERGDSAVYLCASSLSTGGSVDGYTFGSGTRLTVV.

V gene TRBV11-2 combines with J gene TRBJ2-7; no reliable D call. V was trimmed by 2 bases and J by 6 bases, leaving 8 bases between them. There are 12 residues in the CDR3. Germline CDR1 is SGHAT and CDR2 is FQNNGV. The CDR3 bases are TGTGCCAGCAGCTTATTCTGGGGCGAGCAGTACTTC. Its protein is CASSLFWGEQYF.

This clonotype was seen a handful of times. The chain uses TRBV29-1 and TRBJ1-5; D gene unclear. Germline assignment: CDR1 SQVTM and CDR2 ANQGSEA. Deletions cut 5 bases from V and 3 bases from J, with 17 bases between. The CDR3 contains 15 residues. CDR3 nucleotide sequence: TGCAGCGTTTCCATGCGGGCGGGGTCCAATCAGCCCCAGCATTTT. Its protein is CSVSMRAGSNQPQHF.

The chain joins TRBV29-1 to TRBJ2-7, with D possibly TRBD1 on 6 matching bases. Germline V lookup: CDR1 SQVTM, CDR2 ANQGSEA. Trimming shortened V by 5 bases and J by 3 bases, and 20 bases separated the two germline ends. CDR3 length: 15 residues. For the CDR3, the DNA is TGCAGCGTTCTTCAGGGGTCTCTTCGACTCTACGAGCAGTACTTC. This sequence encodes CSVLQGSLRLYEQYF.

The genes are TRBV20-1 and TRBJ2-7, with 14 bases identical to TRBD2. Germline CDR1 and CDR2: DFQATT and SNEGSKA (reference sequence). The CDR3 is made up of 14 amino acids. V gave up 4 bases and J gave up 5 bases; unmatched junction bases: 4. The CDR3 region is CSATGTSGGDEQYF. In nucleotides, the CDR3 is TGCAGTGCTACAGGGACTAGCGGGGGCGACGAGCAGTACTTC.

This clonotype was picked up one time. The chain carries TRBV2 and TRBJ2-1; the match to TRBD2 covers 7 bases. Germline values: CDR1 SNHLY, CDR2 FYNNEI. This CDR3 comprises 15 residues. Trimming at V came to 1 base and at J to 5 bases, leaving 5 bases not matched to a gene. DNA for the CDR3: TGTGCCAGCAGTGAAGGGCTAGCGGTCCACAATGAGCAGTTCTTC. As protein: CASSEGLAVHNEQFF.

The gene calls are TRBV4-2 and TRBJ2-7; D assignment may be TRBD1 or TRBD2 (5 bases each). Trimming removed 1 base from V and 5 bases from J, with 24 bases in between. The CDR3 is 18 amino acids. Germline values: CDR1 LGHNA, CDR2 YNFKEQ. CDR3: CASSQVVGVGLGVHEQYF. For the CDR3, the DNA is TGTGCCAGCAGCCAAGTCGTAGGGGTCGGCCTCGGGGTCCACGAGCAGTACTTC.

The rearrangement links TRBV30 to TRBJ2-7; no clear D. Germline CDR1 is GTSNPN and CDR2 is SVGIG (reference sequence). The CDR3 consists of 14 residues. V was clipped by 1 base and J by 0 bases, with 10 bases between them. In DNA form, the CDR3 reads TGTGCCTGGAGTGCACAACCTAACTCCTACGAGCAGTACTTC. Residues: CAWSAQPNSYEQYF.

This sequence joins TRBV20-1 and TRBJ2-1, with D possibly matching TRBD2 (7 bases). CDR3 length equals 15 residues. Germline V CDR1 and CDR2: DFQATT, SNEGSKA (reference sequence). Trimming took 1 base from V and 8 from J, leaving 18 bases between them. CDR3 sequence reads: CSARGGPEGRDEQFF. CDR3 DNA sequence: TGCAGTGCTAGAGGGGGGCCAGAGGGGAGGGATGAGCAGTTCTTC.

This clonotype was seen only a few times. The rearrangement uses TRBV28 and TRBJ2-7; TRBD1 matches at 7 bases. V lost 4 bases, J lost 5 bases, and 14 bases stayed unmatched. Germline V CDR1 and CDR2: MDHEN, SYDVKM. The CDR3 is 16 amino acids. The CDR3: CASSYLVGDSSNEQYF. The CDR3 nucleotides are TGTGCCAGCAGTTACCTGGTGGGGGACAGCTCGAACGAGCAGTACTTC.

This clonotype was counted between two and nine times. The chain couples TRBV18 to TRBJ1-1; maybe TRBD1 (5 bases). The V gene's germline CDR1 is KGHSH and CDR2 LQKENI. Trimming cost V 4 bases and J 4 bases, with 10 bases left between them. This CDR3 is built from 13 residues. The CDR3 sequence: CASSLLGTTEAFF. The CDR3 nucleotides read TGTGCCAGCTCACTCCTGGGGACCACTGAAGCTTTCTTT.

This clonotype showed up just once. The V call is TRBV6-5, the J call TRBJ2-1, with D tentatively TRBD1 (7 bases). The ends were cut back, 8 bases at V and 8 bases at J, with 10 bases in the middle. This CDR3 is built from 11 residues. Germline loops: CDR1 MNHEY, CDR2 SVGAGI. In DNA, the CDR3 is TGTGCCAGCCAGGGGGGCTATGAGCAGTTCTTC. Amino acid sequence: CASQGGYEQFF.

This CDR3 is CSVEGTSGGALEQFF. In nucleotides, the CDR3 is TGCAGCGTTGAAGGGACTAGCGGGGGGGCATTGGAGCAGTTCTTC. The V gene is TRBV29-1, the J gene TRBJ2-1; TRBD2 aligns across 15 bases. The germline CDR1 and CDR2 sequences are SQVTM and ANQGSEA. The CDR3 has 15 amino acids. V lost 1 base to trimming and J lost 10 bases; unmatched junction nucleotides: 5.

This CDR3 reads CASSQVLHDTQYF. CDR3 coding DNA: TGTGCCAGCAGCCAGGTACTCCACGATACGCAGTATTTT. This sequence joins TRBV4-2 and TRBJ2-3; no firm D call. CDR3 length: 13 residues. The germline V gene has CDR1 LGHNA and CDR2 YNFKEQ. Trimming removed 3 bases at V and 6 bases at J, with 10 bases between.

This chain uses TRBV4-3 with TRBJ2-6, with D perhaps matching TRBD1 (7 bases). Looked up from germline, CDR1 is LGHNA and CDR2 is YSLEER. CDR3 length: 17 amino acids. The V and J ends lost 4 bases and 0 bases respectively, with 13 bases between them. DNA of the CDR3: TGCGCCAGCAGCCCAGGGGGGTATTACTCTGGGGCCAACGTCCTGACTTTC. This encodes CASSPGGYYSGANVLTF.

This chain's CDR3 is CASQGIGEQYF. CDR3 in DNA: TGTGCCAGTCAGGGAATTGGCGAGCAGTACTTC. The chain uses TRBV6-5 and TRBJ2-7; possible D gene TRBD1, 5 bases. Germline V CDR1 and CDR2: MNHEY, SVGAGI. The length of the CDR3 is 11 residues. Between the trimmed V and J ends, which lost 9 bases and 6 bases, there was a span of 12 bases.

J is TRBJ2-4 and V is TRBV20-1; D may be TRBD1 (6 bases). The J call may not be correct, given that the DNA end is closer to TRBJ2-7. CDR1 DFQATT and CDR2 SNEGSKA come from the germline V gene (reference sequence). The CDR3 runs to 13 residues. CDR3 coding DNA: TGCAGTGCCATTCGACAGGAGAACTACGAGCAGTACTTC. Its protein product is CSAIRQENYEQYF.

The chain carries TRBV7-2 and TRBJ2-5; D is perhaps TRBD1 (6 bases). Germline-derived CDR1 and CDR2 are SGHTA and FQGNSA. CDR3 length: 13 amino acids. V gave up 5 bases and J gave up 5 bases, with 12 bases separating them. CDR3 in DNA: TGTGCCAGCAGCCGGAACCAGGGGGAGACCCAGTACTTC. This codes for CASSRNQGETQYF.

V is TRBV25-1 and J is TRBJ2-1; TRBD2 might be the D (6 bases). The ends were cut back, 1 base at V and 6 bases at J, with 10 bases in the middle. The CDR3 covers 14 residues. In germline, CDR1 is MGHDK, CDR2 SYGVNS. CDR3 amino acids: CASSESGVPNEQFF. In DNA form, the CDR3 reads TGTGCCAGCAGTGAATCGGGAGTTCCCAATGAGCAGTTCTTC.

J is TRBJ2-7 and V is TRBV5-6; D is unclear. V lost 1 base and J lost 6, with 11 bases in between. Germline assignment: CDR1 SGHDT and CDR2 YYEEEE. CDR3 size: 13 residues. CDR3 in DNA: TGTGCCAGCAGCTTGTATAGTATCTCCGAGCAGTACTTC. This translates into CASSLYSISEQYF.

This sequence joins TRBV4-2 and TRBJ2-7, with TRBD2 matching 9 bases. Germline trimming cut 3 bases from V and 2 bases from J; bases unmatched to any gene: 5. This CDR3 has 15 residues. CDR1 and CDR2 (germline): LGHNA, YNFKEQ. Here the CDR3 reads CASSQASGDAYEQYF. The CDR3, as DNA: TGTGCCAGCAGCCAGGCTAGCGGGGACGCCTACGAGCAGTACTTC.

The chain couples TRBV6-2 or TRBV6-3 to TRBJ2-2; the match to TRBD2 covers 9 bases. The CDR3 length is 15 residues. The V segment lost 4 bases and the J segment 3 bases; nucleotides outside the gene matches: 3. Germline CDR1 is MNHEY and CDR2 is SVGEGT. The CDR3 nucleotides are TGTGCCAGCAGTTTTCTAGCGGGGTACACCGGGGAGCTGTTTTTT. Translation gives CASSFLAGYTGELFF.

The sample holds a few counts of this clonotype. The chain is built from TRBV11-2 and TRBJ2-5; the D call may be TRBD1 or TRBD2 (5 bases each). Trimming shortened V by 5 bases and J by 6 bases, and 10 bases separated the two germline ends. CDR1 is SGHAT and CDR2 is FQNNGV in the germline V gene. This CDR3 contains 12 residues. CDR3 amino acids: CASSPPGQTQYF. CDR3 bases: TGTGCCAGCAGCCCTCCGGGACAGACCCAGTACTTC.

CDR3 in DNA: TGCGCCAGCAGCCCACAGGGGGCTAGCGGCTATGGCTACACCTTC. Translation: CASSPQGASGYGYTF. The V and J genes are TRBV5-1 and TRBJ1-2, with TRBD1 matching 9 bases. The CDR3 sequence is 15 residues long. Germline CDR1 SGHRS, CDR2 YFSETQ. V trimming: 4 bases; J trimming: 4 bases; junction bases outside the gene matches: 8.

The V call is TRBV12-3 or TRBV12-4, the J call TRBJ2-5; the match to TRBD2 covers 11 bases. With 6 bases clipped from V and 5 bases from J, the junction kept 5 bases outside the gene matches. The CDR3 has 14 amino acids. The CDR3 DNA follows: TGTGCCAGCAGGTCGACTAGCGGGGAGGAGACCCAGTACTTC. This codes for CASRSTSGEETQYF.

V gene TRBV10-2 combines with J gene TRBJ2-7; no definite D call. The germline V and J ends were trimmed by 0 bases and 0 bases, with 9 bases remaining between them. Germline CDR1 WSHSY, CDR2 SAAADI. CDR3 size: 15 residues. The CDR3 reads CASSESVVNSYEQYF. The CDR3 region has the DNA TGCGCCAGCAGTGAGTCGGTGGTCAACTCCTACGAGCAGTACTTC.